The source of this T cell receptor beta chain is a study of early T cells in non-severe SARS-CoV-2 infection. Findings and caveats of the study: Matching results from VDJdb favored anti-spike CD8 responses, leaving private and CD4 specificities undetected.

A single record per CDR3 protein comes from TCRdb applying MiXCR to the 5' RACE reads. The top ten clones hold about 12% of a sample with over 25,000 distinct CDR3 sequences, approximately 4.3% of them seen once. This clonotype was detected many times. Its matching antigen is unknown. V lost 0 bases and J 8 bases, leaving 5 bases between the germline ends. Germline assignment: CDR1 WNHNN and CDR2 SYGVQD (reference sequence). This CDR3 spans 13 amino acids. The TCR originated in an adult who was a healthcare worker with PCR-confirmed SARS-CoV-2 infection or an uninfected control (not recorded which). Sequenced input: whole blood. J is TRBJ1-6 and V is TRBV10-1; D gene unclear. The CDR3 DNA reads TGCGCCAGCAGTGAGTCGCCGTATTCACCCCTCCACTTT. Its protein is CASSESPYSPLHF.